This entry lists 22 T cell receptor beta chains sequenced from one sample in a study of cytomegalovirus exposure and HLA in healthy donors. Method: immunoSEQ multiplex PCR; TCRdb's copy keeps in-frame clones and lacks some. The sample has over 200,000 clones, approximately 87% seen once. Material: PBMCs. The receptors here all came from a woman younger than 30 in good health and CMV-seronegative.

This clone was recorded a few times. The V gene is TRBV9, the J gene TRBJ1-2; perhaps TRBD1 as D (5 bases). V dropped 0 bases and J dropped 2 bases, with 8 bases sitting between them. Germline CDR1 and CDR2: SGDLS and YYNGEE. This CDR3 is 14 amino acids long. CDR3 residues: CASSVGEGNYGYTF. The CDR3 nucleotides are TGTGCCAGCAGCGTAGGAGAGGGGAACTATGGCTACACCTTC. Supplemented by reference TRBV9 and TRBJ1-2, the full variable domain reads DSGVTQTPKHLITATGQRVTLRCSPRSGDLSVYWYQQSLDQGLQFLIQYYNGEERAKGNILERFSAQQFPDLHSELNLSSLELGDSALYFCASSVGEGNYGYTFGSGTRLTVV.

This clone was detected a few times. The chain is built from TRBV28 and TRBJ1-2; 7 bases align to TRBD1. CDR1 is MDHEN, CDR2 SYDVKM, per germline. CDR3 size: 15 residues. V trimming: 6 bases; J trimming: 5 bases; junction bases outside the gene matches: 12. CDR3 in DNA: TGTGCCAGCAGCCAGACAGGGAACCGACCGTATGGCTACACCTTC. It yields the protein CASSQTGNRPYGYTF.

V usage is TRBV4-1 and J usage is TRBJ2-7; 9 bases align to TRBD1. There are 19 residues in the CDR3. Germline CDR1 and CDR2: MGHRA and YSYEKL. Trimming took 5 bases from V and 2 from J; bases not matched to a gene: 19. The CDR3 reads CASSEPGTGPTGGPYEQYF. The CDR3 DNA reads as TGCGCCAGCAGCGAGCCCGGGACAGGGCCAACGGGGGGACCCTACGAGCAGTACTTC.

The rearrangement uses TRBV11-1 and TRBJ2-1; 7 positions agree with TRBD2. J lost 10 bases, V lost 5 bases, and 5 bases had no gene match. The CDR3 is 12 residues long. Germline CDR1 reads SGHAT; CDR2 reads FQDESV (reference sequence). CDR3 sequence: CASSHMTSEQFF. CDR3 sequence (DNA): TGTGCCAGCAGCCACATGACTAGCGAGCAGTTCTTC.

On this clone itself: The same CDR3 arises from other DNA sequences in this sample as well. The chain links TRBV5-1 to TRBJ1-1; 7 bases are shared with TRBD1. Trimming took 2 bases from V and 1 from J; bases not matched to a gene: 2. CDR1 SGHRS and CDR2 YFSETQ come from the germline V gene. This CDR3 has 14 residues. CDR3 coding DNA: TGCGCCAGCAGCTTAGGGGGCGGGAACACTGAAGCTTTCTTT. This gives the protein CASSLGGGNTEAFF.

V gene TRBV27 combines with J gene TRBJ2-5, with TRBD1 matching over 7 bases. The CDR3 totals 12 residues. V trimming: 5 bases; J trimming: 5 bases; junction bases outside the gene matches: 2. Per the germline V gene, CDR1 is MNHEY and CDR2 is SMNVEV (reference sequence). CDR3 region: CASSPQGETQYF. The CDR3 region has the DNA TGTGCCAGCAGTCCACAGGGGGAGACCCAGTACTTC.

This chain links TRBV19 with TRBJ1-5, with a weak D call TRBD1 (5 bases). In germline, CDR1 is LNHDA, CDR2 SQIVND (reference sequence). Trimming cost V 5 bases and J 5 bases, with 10 bases left between them. The CDR3 runs 13 residues. The CDR3 DNA is TGTGCCAGTAGTCAGGGCGGCCATCAGCCCCAGCATTTT. This codes for CASSQGGHQPQHF.

The chain links TRBV7-3 to TRBJ2-5; 7 bases agree with TRBD1. In germline, CDR1 is SGHTA, CDR2 FQGTGA. The V gene end was trimmed by 5 bases and the J gene end by 5 bases; junction bases not matched to a gene: 11. CDR3 length: 15 residues. The CDR3 nucleotides read TGTGCCAGCAGCCCTCGACAGGGTTCGAGGGAGACCCAGTACTTC. Protein sequence: CASSPRQGSRETQYF.

This CDR3 is CASSFTGEVGYGYTF. CDR3 nucleotides: TGTGCCAGCAGCTTTACAGGGGAGGTGGGGTATGGCTACACCTTC. The chain uses TRBV7-9 and TRBJ1-2; 7 nucleotides align to TRBD1. Germline V gene sequence: CDR1 SEHNR, CDR2 FQNEAQ (reference sequence). Trimming cost V 3 bases and J 5 bases; bases outside gene matches: 9. The CDR3 spans 15 residues.

The chain links TRBV6-5 to TRBJ2-7; 7 nucleotides agree with TRBD2. Trimming took 5 bases from V and 6 from J; bases not matched to a gene: 10. Germline CDR1 MNHEY, CDR2 SVGAGI. The CDR3 is 14 amino acids. CDR3 amino acids: CASSQTSARLEQYF. CDR3 nucleotide sequence: TGTGCCAGCAGTCAAACTAGCGCCCGGCTCGAGCAGTACTTC.

The CDR3 sequence: CASSLDRDRTYNEQFF. The CDR3 DNA is TGTGCCAGCAGCTTGGATCGGGACAGGACCTACAATGAGCAGTTCTTC. The chain links TRBV5-6 to TRBJ2-1, with 8 bases identical to TRBD1. Germline V CDR1 and CDR2: SGHDT, YYEEEE. After removal of 0 bases from V and 2 bases from J, the junction contained 4 bases not matched to a gene. CDR3 size: 16 residues.

V and J are TRBV15 and TRBJ1-2; no clear D gene. CDR3 length: 13 residues. Trimming removed 0 bases at V and 7 bases at J, with 9 bases between. Germline loops: CDR1 LNHNV, CDR2 YYDKDF (reference sequence). CDR3 DNA sequence: TGTGCCACCAGCAGAGATCCAGTGGGTGGCTACACCTTC. Amino acid sequence: CATSRDPVGGYTF. The complete variable domain, with remaining parts taken from reference TRBV15 and TRBJ1-2, reads DAMVIQNPRYQVTQFGKPVTLSCSQTLNHNVMYWYQQKSSQAPKLLFHYYDKDFNNEADTPDNFQSRRPNTSFCFLDIRSPGLGDTAMYLCATSRDPVGGYTFGSGTRLTVV.

The sample holds a few counts of this clone. This rearrangement joins TRBV29-1 to TRBJ2-2, with D unclear. Trimming cost V 5 bases and J 0 bases, with 10 bases left between them. CDR1 SQVTM and CDR2 ANQGSEA come from the germline V gene. CDR3 length: 14 residues. The CDR3 bases are TGCAGCGTTAAGGGCCCGTCGAACACCGGGGAGCTGTTTTTT. This encodes CSVKGPSNTGELFF.

Comment on this clone: Other DNA sequences in the sample encode the same CDR3. The chain carries TRBV2 and TRBJ2-5; D tentatively fits TRBD1 or TRBD2 (5 bases each). Germline CDR1 SNHLY, CDR2 FYNNEI. This CDR3 comprises 13 residues. The V end lost 4 bases, the J end lost 3 bases, and 9 bases lay between the germline ends. This chain's CDR3 is CASSAGQKETQYF. CDR3 sequence (DNA): TGTGCCAGCAGTGCGGGGCAGAAAGAGACCCAGTACTTC.

The V call is TRBV19, the J call TRBJ1-4; maybe TRBD1 (6 bases). V was trimmed by 1 base and J by 1 base, leaving 10 bases between them. The CDR3 spans 16 residues. CDR1 LNHDA and CDR2 SQIVND come from the germline V gene (reference sequence). Here the CDR3 DNA reads TGTGCCAGTAGTATAGCGCCAGGGGAAACTAATGAAAAACTGTTTTTT. Its translation: CASSIAPGETNEKLFF.

The chain is built from TRBV27 and TRBJ2-1, with 12 positions matching TRBD2. The CDR3 has 16 amino acids. V trimming: 6 bases; J trimming: 10 bases; junction bases outside the gene matches: 13. CDR1 is MNHEY, CDR2 SMNVEV, per germline (reference sequence). CDR3 residues: CASSFASGGARREQFF. The DNA for the CDR3 is TGTGCCAGCAGCTTCGCTAGCGGGGGGGCCCGCAGGGAGCAGTTCTTC.

V gene TRBV14 combines with J gene TRBJ2-3, with 9 bases lining up with TRBD1. J was trimmed by 4 bases and V by 0 bases; bases with no gene match: 5. Germline values: CDR1 SGHDN, CDR2 FVKESK. This CDR3 has 16 residues. The CDR3 here is CASSQDIDRGADTQYF. The CDR3 region has the DNA TGTGCCAGCAGCCAAGATATAGACAGGGGGGCAGATACGCAGTATTTT.

V and J are TRBV18 and TRBJ1-2, with TRBD1 matching 7 bases. CDR1 and CDR2 (germline): KGHSH, LQKENI. The ends lost 3 bases at V and 4 bases at J; junction bases unmatched: 8. This CDR3 comprises 15 residues. The CDR3 DNA is TGTGCCAGCTCACCGGCATCACAGGGGAGCTATGGCTACACCTTC. Protein product: CASSPASQGSYGYTF.

The rearrangement uses TRBV28 and TRBJ2-7; 7 bases agree with TRBD1. The V gene's germline CDR1 is MDHEN and CDR2 SYDVKM. Trimming cost V 5 bases and J 4 bases; bases outside gene matches: 8. CDR3 length: 14 amino acids. In DNA form, the CDR3 reads TGTGCCAGCAGTCTTCGACAGGGCCGATACGAGCAGTACTTC. This encodes CASSLRQGRYEQYF.

The chain carries TRBV5-6 and TRBJ2-2; a weak D match, TRBD2 (5 bases). CDR3 length equals 13 residues. Trimming cost V 3 bases and J 5 bases, with 8 bases left between them. Germline CDR1 is SGHDT and CDR2 is YYEEEE. In nucleotides, the CDR3 is TGTGCCAGCAGCTCCACTAGAACCGGGGAGCTGTTTTTT. This sequence encodes CASSSTRTGELFF.

The rearrangement uses TRBV15 and TRBJ2-3; 10 positions agree with TRBD2. Per the germline V gene, CDR1 is LNHNV and CDR2 is YYDKDF (reference sequence). The junction had 9 bases not matched to a gene; V was cut back by 3 bases and J by 0 bases. This CDR3 contains 18 residues. CDR3 nucleotides: TGTGCCACCAGCAGGGGGCTAGCGGGAGTAGGGAGCACAGATACGCAGTATTTT. Translation: CATSRGLAGVGSTDTQYF.

V and J are TRBV27 and TRBJ2-7; 12 bases align to TRBD1. Germline assignment: CDR1 MNHEY and CDR2 SMNVEV (reference sequence). This CDR3 region has 14 residues. J lost 6 bases, V lost 6 bases, and 6 bases had no gene match. The CDR3: CASRTGTGGTEQYF. As DNA, the CDR3 is TGTGCCAGCAGAACCGGGACAGGGGGCACCGAGCAGTACTTC.